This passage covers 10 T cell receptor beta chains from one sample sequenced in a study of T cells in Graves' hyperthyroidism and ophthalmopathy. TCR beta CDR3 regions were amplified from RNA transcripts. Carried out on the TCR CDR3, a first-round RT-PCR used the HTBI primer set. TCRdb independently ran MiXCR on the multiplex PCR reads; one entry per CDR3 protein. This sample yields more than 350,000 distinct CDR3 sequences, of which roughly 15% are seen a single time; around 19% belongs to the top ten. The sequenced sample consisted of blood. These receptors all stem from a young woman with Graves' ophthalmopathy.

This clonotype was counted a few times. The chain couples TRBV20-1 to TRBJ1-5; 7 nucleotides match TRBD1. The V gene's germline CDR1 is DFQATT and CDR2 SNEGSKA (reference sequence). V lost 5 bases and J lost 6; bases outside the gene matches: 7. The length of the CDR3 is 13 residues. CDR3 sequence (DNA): TGCAGTGCTCGGGACAGCCGTGGTCAGCCCCAGCATTTT. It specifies CSARDSRGQPQHF.

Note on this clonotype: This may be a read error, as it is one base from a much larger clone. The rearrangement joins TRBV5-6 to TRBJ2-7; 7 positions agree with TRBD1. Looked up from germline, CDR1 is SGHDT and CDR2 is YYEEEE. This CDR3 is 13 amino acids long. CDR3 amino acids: CASSLGQSLERYF. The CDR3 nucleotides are TGTGCCAGCAGCCTGGGACAGTCTCTCGAGCGGTACTTC. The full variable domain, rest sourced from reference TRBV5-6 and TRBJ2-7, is DAGVTQSPTHLIKTRGQQVTLRCSPKSGHDTVSWYQQALGQGPQFIFQYYEEEERQRGNFPDRFSGHQFPNYSSELNVNALLLGDSALYLCASSLGQSLERYFGPGTRLTVT.

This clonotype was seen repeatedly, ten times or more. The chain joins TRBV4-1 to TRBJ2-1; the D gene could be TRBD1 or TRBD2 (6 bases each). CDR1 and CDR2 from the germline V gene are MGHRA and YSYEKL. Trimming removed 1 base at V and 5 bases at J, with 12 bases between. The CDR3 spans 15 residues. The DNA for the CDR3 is TGCGCCAGCAGCCAAGCTGACGGGGGCAACAATGAGCAGTTCTTC. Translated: CASSQADGGNNEQFF.

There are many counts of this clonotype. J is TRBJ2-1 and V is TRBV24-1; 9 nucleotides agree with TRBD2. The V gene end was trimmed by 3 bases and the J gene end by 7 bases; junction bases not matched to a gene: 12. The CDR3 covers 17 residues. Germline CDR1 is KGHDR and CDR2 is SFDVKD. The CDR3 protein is CATSDAGTAGGPNEQFF. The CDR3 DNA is TGTGCCACCAGTGATGCTGGCACGGCGGGGGGGCCAAATGAGCAGTTCTTC.

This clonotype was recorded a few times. The DNA of the CDR3 is TGCAGTGCCAAAGGACGGTCACCCCTCCACTTT. The encoded protein is CSAKGRSPLHF. V and J are TRBV20-1 and TRBJ1-6, with D hard to call. V lost 6 bases and J lost 10, with 10 bases in between. Per the germline V gene, CDR1 is DFQATT and CDR2 is SNEGSKA (reference sequence). The CDR3 is 11 amino acids.

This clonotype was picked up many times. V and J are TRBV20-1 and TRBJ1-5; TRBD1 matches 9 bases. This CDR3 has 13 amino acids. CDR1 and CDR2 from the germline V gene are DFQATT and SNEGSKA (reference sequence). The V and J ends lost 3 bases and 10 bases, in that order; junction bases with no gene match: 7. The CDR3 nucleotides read TGCAGTGCTAGGGGACAGGGATTTCAACCCCAGCATTTT. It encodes CSARGQGFQPQHF.

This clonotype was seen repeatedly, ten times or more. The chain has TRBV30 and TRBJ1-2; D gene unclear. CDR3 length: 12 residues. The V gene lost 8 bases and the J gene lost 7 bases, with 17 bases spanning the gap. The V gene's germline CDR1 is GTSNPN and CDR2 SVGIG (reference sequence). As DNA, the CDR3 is TGTGCCCGCGACGGAGTCAGAGGTGGCTACACCTTC. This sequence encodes CARDGVRGGYTF.

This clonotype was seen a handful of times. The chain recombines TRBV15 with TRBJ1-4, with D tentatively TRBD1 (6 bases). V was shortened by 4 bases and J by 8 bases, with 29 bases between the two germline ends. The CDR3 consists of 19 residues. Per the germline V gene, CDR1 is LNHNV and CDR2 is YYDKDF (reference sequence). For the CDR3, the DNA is TGTGCCACCAGCAATCTTTACGGCTCCGGGGGCAGTTGGGACGAAAAACTGTTTTTT. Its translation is CATSNLYGSGGSWDEKLFF.

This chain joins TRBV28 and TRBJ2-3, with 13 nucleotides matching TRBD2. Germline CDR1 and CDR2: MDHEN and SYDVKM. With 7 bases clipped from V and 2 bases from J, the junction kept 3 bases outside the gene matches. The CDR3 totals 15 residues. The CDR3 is CASKGTSGITDTQYF. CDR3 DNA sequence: TGTGCCAGCAAAGGGACTAGCGGGATCACAGATACGCAGTATTTT.

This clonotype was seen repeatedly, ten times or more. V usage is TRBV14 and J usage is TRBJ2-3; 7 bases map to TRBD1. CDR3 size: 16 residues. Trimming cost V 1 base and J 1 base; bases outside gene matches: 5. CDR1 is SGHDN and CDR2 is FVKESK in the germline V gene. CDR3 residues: CASSQGRGRGTDTQYF. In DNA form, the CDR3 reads TGTGCCAGCAGCCAAGGAAGGGGGCGAGGCACAGATACGCAGTATTTT.